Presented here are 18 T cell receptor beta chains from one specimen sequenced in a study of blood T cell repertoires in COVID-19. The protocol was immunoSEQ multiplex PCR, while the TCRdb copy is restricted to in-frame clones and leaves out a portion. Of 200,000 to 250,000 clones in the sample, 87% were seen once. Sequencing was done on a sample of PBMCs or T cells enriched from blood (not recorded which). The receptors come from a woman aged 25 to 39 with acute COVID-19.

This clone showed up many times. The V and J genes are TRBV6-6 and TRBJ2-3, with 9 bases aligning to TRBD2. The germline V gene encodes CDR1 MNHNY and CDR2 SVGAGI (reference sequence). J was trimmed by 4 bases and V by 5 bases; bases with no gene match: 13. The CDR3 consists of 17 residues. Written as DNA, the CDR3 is TGTGCCAGCAGTCCTTACCAAGCGGGGGGAGGGGCAGATACGCAGTATTTT. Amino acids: CASSPYQAGGGADTQYF.

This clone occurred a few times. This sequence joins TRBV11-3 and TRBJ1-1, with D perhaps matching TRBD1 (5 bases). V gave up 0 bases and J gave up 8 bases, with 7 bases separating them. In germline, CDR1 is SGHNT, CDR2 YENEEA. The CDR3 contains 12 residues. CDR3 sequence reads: CASSLERGEAFF. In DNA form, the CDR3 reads TGTGCCAGCAGCTTAGAACGGGGGGAAGCTTTCTTT.

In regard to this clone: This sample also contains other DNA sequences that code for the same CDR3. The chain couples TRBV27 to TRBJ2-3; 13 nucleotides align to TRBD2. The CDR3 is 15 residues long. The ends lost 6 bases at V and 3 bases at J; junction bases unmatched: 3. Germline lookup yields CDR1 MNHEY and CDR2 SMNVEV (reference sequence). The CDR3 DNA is TGTGCCAGCAGCCTACTAGCGGGGGGGACAGATACGCAGTATTTT. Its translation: CASSLLAGGTDTQYF.

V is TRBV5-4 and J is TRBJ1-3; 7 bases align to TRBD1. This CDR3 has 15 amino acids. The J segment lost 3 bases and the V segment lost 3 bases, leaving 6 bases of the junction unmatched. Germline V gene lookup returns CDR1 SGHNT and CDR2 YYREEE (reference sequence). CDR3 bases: TGTGCCAGCAGCTCGGACAGGTTCGGTGGAAACACCATATATTTT. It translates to CASSSDRFGGNTIYF.

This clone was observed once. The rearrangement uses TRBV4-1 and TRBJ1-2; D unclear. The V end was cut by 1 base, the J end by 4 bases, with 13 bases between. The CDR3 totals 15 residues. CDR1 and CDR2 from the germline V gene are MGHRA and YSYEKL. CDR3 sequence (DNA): TGCGCCAGCAGCCAAGTAGAGACTCATATCTATGGCTACACCTTC. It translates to CASSQVETHIYGYTF.

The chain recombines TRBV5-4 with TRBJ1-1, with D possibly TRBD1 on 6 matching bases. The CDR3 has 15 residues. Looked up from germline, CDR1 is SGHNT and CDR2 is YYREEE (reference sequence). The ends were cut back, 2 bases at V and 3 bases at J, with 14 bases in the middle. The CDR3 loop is CASSLEIGGYTEAFF. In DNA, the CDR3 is TGTGCCAGCAGCTTAGAGATAGGGGGATACACTGAAGCTTTCTTT. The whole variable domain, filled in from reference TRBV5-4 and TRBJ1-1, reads ETGVTQSPTHLIKTRGQQVTLRCSSQSGHNTVSWYQQALGQGPQFIFQYYREEENGRGNFPPRFSGLQFPNYSSELNVNALELDDSALYLCASSLEIGGYTEAFFGQGTRLTVV.

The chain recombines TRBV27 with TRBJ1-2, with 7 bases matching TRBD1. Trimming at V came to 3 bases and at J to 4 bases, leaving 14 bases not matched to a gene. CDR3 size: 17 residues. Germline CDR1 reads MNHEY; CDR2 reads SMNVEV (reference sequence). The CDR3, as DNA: TGTGCCAGCAGTTTGGTGACAGGGAATCAGGTTACCTATGGCTACACCTTC. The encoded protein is CASSLVTGNQVTYGYTF.

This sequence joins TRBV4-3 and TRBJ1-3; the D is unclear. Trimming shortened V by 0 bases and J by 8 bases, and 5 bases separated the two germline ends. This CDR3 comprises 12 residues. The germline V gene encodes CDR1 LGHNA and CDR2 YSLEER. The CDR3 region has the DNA TGCGCCAGCAGCCAAGATAGAGACACCATATATTTT. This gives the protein CASSQDRDTIYF.

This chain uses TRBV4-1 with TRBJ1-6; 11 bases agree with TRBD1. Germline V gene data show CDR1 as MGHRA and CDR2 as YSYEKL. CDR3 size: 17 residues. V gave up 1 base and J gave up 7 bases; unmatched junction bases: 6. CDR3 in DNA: TGCGCCAGCAGCCAAGGGACAGGGGGCGGTTGGAATTCACCCCTCCACTTT. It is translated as CASSQGTGGGWNSPLHF.

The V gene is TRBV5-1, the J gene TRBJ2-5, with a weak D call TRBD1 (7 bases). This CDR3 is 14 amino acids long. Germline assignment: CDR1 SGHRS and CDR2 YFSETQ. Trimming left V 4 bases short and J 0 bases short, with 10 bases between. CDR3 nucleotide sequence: TGCGCCAGCAGCGGAGGGACAGACCAAGAGACCCAGTACTTC. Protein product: CASSGGTDQETQYF.

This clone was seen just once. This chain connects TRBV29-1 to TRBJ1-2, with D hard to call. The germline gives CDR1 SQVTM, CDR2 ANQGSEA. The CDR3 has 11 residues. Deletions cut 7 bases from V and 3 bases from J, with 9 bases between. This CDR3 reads CSAPGYYGYTF. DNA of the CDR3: TGCAGCGCTCCGGGATACTATGGCTACACCTTC.

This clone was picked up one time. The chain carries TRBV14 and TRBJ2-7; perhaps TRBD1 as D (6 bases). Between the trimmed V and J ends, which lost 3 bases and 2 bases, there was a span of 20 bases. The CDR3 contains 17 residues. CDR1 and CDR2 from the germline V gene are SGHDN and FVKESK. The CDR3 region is CASSQRPGTPIPYEQYF. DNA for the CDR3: TGTGCCAGCAGCCAGAGGCCCGGGACACCTATTCCCTACGAGCAGTACTTC.

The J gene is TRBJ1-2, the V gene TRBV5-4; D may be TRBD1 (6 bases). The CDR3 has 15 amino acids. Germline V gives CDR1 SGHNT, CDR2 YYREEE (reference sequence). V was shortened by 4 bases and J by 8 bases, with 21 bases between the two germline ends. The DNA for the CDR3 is TGTGCCAGCAGCACACGGACAGCCCCCTTGGAGGGCTACACCTTC. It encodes CASSTRTAPLEGYTF.

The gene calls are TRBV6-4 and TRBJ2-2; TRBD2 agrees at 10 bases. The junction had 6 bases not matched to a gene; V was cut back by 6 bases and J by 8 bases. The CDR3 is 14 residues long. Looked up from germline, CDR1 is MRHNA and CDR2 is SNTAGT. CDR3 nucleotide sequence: TGTGCCAGCAGGAGCGGGGGGGCGTCTGGGGAGCTGTTTTTT. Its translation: CASRSGGASGELFF.

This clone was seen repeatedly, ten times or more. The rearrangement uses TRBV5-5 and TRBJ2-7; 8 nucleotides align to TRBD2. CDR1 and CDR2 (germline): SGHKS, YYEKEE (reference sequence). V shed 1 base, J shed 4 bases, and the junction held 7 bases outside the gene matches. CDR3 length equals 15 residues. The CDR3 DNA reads TGTGCCAGCAGCTTGCTCACCGGGAGGGGGTACGAGCAGTACTTC. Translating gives CASSLLTGRGYEQYF. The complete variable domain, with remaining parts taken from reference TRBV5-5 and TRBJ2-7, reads DAGVTQSPTHLIKTRGQQVTLRCSPISGHKSVSWYQQVLGQGPQFIFQYYEKEERGRGNFPDRFSARQFPNYSSELNVNALLLGDSALYLCASSLLTGRGYEQYFGPGTRLTVT.

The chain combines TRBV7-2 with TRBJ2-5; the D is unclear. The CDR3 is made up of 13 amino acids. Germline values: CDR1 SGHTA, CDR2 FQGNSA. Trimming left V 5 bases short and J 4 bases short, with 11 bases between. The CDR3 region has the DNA TGTGCCAGCAGCGTCACCCCAGGAGAGACCCAGTACTTC. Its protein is CASSVTPGETQYF.

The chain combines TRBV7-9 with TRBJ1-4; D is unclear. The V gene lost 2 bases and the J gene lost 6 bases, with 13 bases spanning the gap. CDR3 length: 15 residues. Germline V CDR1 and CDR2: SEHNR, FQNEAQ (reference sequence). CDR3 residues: CASSLSAEEDEKLFF. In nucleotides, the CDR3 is TGTGCCAGCAGCTTATCAGCGGAGGAGGATGAAAAACTGTTTTTT.

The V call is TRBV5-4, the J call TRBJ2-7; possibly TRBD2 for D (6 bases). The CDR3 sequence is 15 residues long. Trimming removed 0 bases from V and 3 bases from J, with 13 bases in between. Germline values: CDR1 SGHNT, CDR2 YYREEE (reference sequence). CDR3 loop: CASSLGIAAIYEQYF. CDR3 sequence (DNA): TGTGCCAGCAGCTTGGGTATAGCGGCTATCTACGAGCAGTACTTC.